The 27 T cell receptor beta chains below come from one sample, sequenced in a study of shared clonotypes between healthy human individuals. Clones were read by immunoSEQ multiplex PCR, and TCRdb kept only the in-frame ones, dropping some. The sample records 1,100,000 or so clones, about 84% being singletons. The sequenced material came from memory CD4+ T cells from PBMCs. As to subset: CD45RA-negative fraction. These receptor sequences come from a man aged 18 to 29 in good health. Some clones in this sample may be carry-over from other donors' samples.

This sequence joins TRBV13 and TRBJ1-2, with 9 bases fitting TRBD1. The V gene's germline CDR1 is PRHDT and CDR2 FYEKMQ (reference sequence). The CDR3 extends over 14 amino acids. The trim removed 4 bases at V and 8 bases at J, leaving 8 bases unmatched. The CDR3 nucleotides are TGTGCCAGCAGCTCCCGGGACAGGGATACAGGCTACACCTTC. This encodes CASSSRDRDTGYTF.

In its sample, this clone was seen a few times. This likely reflects a read error, since a far larger clone is one base away. The chain joins TRBV29-1 to TRBJ1-2; D gene ambiguous. This CDR3 spans 11 amino acids. Per germline, CDR1 SQVTM and CDR2 ANQGSEA. The CDR3 region has the DNA TGCAACGAGTCCTCAAACTATGGCTACACCTTC. Translating gives CNESSNYGYTF.

This clone is a singleton in its sample. The chain employs TRBV27 and TRBJ2-7; 9 nucleotides line up with TRBD2. The CDR3 length is 15 residues. V trimming: 4 bases; J trimming: 5 bases; junction bases outside the gene matches: 9. Germline V lookup: CDR1 MNHEY, CDR2 SMNVEV (reference sequence). The CDR3 region has the DNA TGTGCCAGCAGTTCGGTTGGCGGGAGGGCCGACGAGCAGTACTTC. Its translation: CASSSVGGRADEQYF.

The J gene is TRBJ2-1, the V gene TRBV19, with a tentative D call TRBD2 (5 bases). V shed 6 bases and J shed 8 bases, with 17 bases lying between them. The V gene's germline CDR1 is LNHDA and CDR2 SQIVND (reference sequence). The CDR3 extends over 14 amino acids. The CDR3 nucleotides read TGTGCCAGTAGGACGGGGAACCCCTCCGATGAGCAGTTCTTC. Translation: CASRTGNPSDEQFF.

The rearrangement links TRBV10-1 to TRBJ1-3; D not resolved. V lost 5 bases, J lost 3 bases, and 2 bases lay in between. CDR1 and CDR2 from the germline V gene are WNHNN and SYGVQD (reference sequence). CDR3 size: 11 residues. Written as DNA, the CDR3 is TGCGCCAGCAGTTATGGAAACACCATATATTTT. Its translation is CASSYGNTIYF.

This chain's CDR3 is CASSLGASSHEQYF. The CDR3 DNA is TGTGCCAGCAGCTTAGGCGCCAGCAGCCACGAGCAGTACTTC. The V gene is TRBV7-2, the J gene TRBJ2-7, with D unclear. Germline V gives CDR1 SGHTA, CDR2 FQGNSA. The CDR3 is 14 residues long. V was trimmed by 1 base and J by 5 bases, leaving 12 bases between them.

V and J are TRBV19 and TRBJ2-5, with a possible D match to TRBD2 (6 bases). The CDR3 consists of 17 residues. V lost 0 bases and J lost 5, with 19 bases in between. Germline V CDR1 and CDR2: LNHDA, SQIVND (reference sequence). The CDR3 DNA sequence: TGTGCCAGTAGTATAGAGGTGGAGGGTTTTATTTTGGAGACCCAGTACTTC. Amino acids: CASSIEVEGFILETQYF.

The rearrangement uses TRBV6-1 and TRBJ2-7, with a possible D match to TRBD1 (6 bases). The CDR3 consists of 14 residues. CDR1 and CDR2 (germline): MNHNS, SASEGT. The ends were cut back, 5 bases at V and 0 bases at J, with 11 bases in the middle. CDR3 sequence: CASSLTGSSYEQYF. The CDR3 DNA reads as TGTGCCAGCAGTCTTACAGGGTCCTCCTACGAGCAGTACTTC.

This clone showed up just a few times. This rearrangement joins TRBV5-1 to TRBJ2-7; D gene ambiguous. The CDR3 covers 14 residues. CDR1 and CDR2 (germline): SGHRS, YFSETQ. The germline V and J ends were trimmed by 4 bases and 6 bases, with 17 bases remaining between them. CDR3 nucleotide sequence: TGCGCCAGCAGCCCGGGCCCGACCTCCAGCGAGCAGTACTTC. This translates into CASSPGPTSSEQYF.

This chain connects TRBV7-9 to TRBJ1-2; maybe TRBD1 (5 bases). Trimming removed 4 bases from V and 8 bases from J, with 20 bases in between. CDR3 size: 15 residues. Germline V gene data show CDR1 as SEHNR and CDR2 as FQNEAQ (reference sequence). The CDR3 sequence is CASSSMGVPAGGYTF. In DNA, the CDR3 is TGTGCCAGCAGCTCCATGGGGGTTCCGGCGGGCGGCTACACCTTC.

Turning to this clone: Since a much larger clone is just one base distant, this may be a read error. Different DNA sequences within this sample yield the same CDR3. The chain employs TRBV30 and TRBJ1-4; a possible D gene is TRBD1 (5 bases). The CDR3 covers 15 residues. V was trimmed by 0 bases and J by 11 bases, leaving 19 bases between them. Germline CDR1 and CDR2: GTSNPN and SVGIG (reference sequence). The CDR3 is CAWSVLRARGEKLFF. The CDR3 DNA is TGTGCCTGGAGTGTACTCAGGGCGAGGGGCGAGAAACTGTTTTTT.

This chain joins TRBV28 and TRBJ2-2; 9 bases line up with TRBD1. Trimming took 5 bases from V and 7 from J; bases not matched to a gene: 8. CDR3 size: 15 residues. Germline lookup yields CDR1 MDHEN and CDR2 SYDVKM. The CDR3 DNA reads TGTGCCAGCAGTCCCCCTAGGACAGGGGTCGGGGAGCTGTTTTTT. Its protein is CASSPPRTGVGELFF.

This chain joins TRBV9 and TRBJ2-7; D not certain. The V and J ends lost 4 bases and 0 bases respectively, with 11 bases between them. This CDR3 spans 14 amino acids. CDR1 is SGDLS and CDR2 is YYNGEE in the germline V gene. For the CDR3, the DNA is TGTGCCAGCAGCCCCGGTCCGGTCTCCTACGAGCAGTACTTC. It encodes CASSPGPVSYEQYF.

Comment on this clone: A read error may account for a junction end that differs from germline. The chain links TRBV7-9 to TRBJ1-5; no clear D gene. This CDR3 comprises 12 residues. Germline V CDR1 and CDR2: SEHNR, FQNEAQ (reference sequence). The CDR3: CASSSDGLPLHF. The DNA for the CDR3 is TGTGCCAGCAGCTCAGATGGACTTCCCCTGCATTTT.

This clone showed up just once. The chain recombines TRBV5-1 with TRBJ2-5; TRBD2 might be the D (6 bases). The CDR3 is 14 amino acids. V lost 4 bases, J lost 2 bases, and 12 bases lay in between. Germline assignment: CDR1 SGHRS and CDR2 YFSETQ. This CDR3 reads CASSLLAVQETQYF. CDR3 nucleotides: TGCGCCAGCAGCCTATTAGCGGTGCAAGAGACCCAGTACTTC. The whole variable domain, remainder taken from reference TRBV5-1 and TRBJ2-5, is KAGVTQTPRYLIKTRGQQVTLSCSPISGHRSVSWYQQTPGQGLQFLFEYFSETQRNKGNFPGRFSGRQFSNSRSEMNVSTLELGDSALYLCASSLLAVQETQYFGPGTRLLVL.

The genes are TRBV7-9 and TRBJ2-3; D remains unclear. This CDR3 has 14 amino acids. Germline assignment: CDR1 SEHNR and CDR2 FQNEAQ (reference sequence). V shed 5 bases and J shed 2 bases, with 11 bases lying between them. CDR3 DNA sequence: TGTGCCAGCAGCCAAACAGATCACACAGATACGCAGTATTTT. It specifies CASSQTDHTDTQYF.

CDR3 protein: CASSDGGSGANVLTF. The DNA of the CDR3 is TGTGCCAGCAGTGATGGTGGCTCTGGGGCCAACGTCCTGACTTTC. This sequence joins TRBV6-1 and TRBJ2-6; D gene uncertain. The ends were cut back, 3 bases at V and 0 bases at J, with 6 bases in the middle. The length of the CDR3 is 15 residues. Germline V gene lookup returns CDR1 MNHNS and CDR2 SASEGT.

The V and J genes are TRBV28 and TRBJ2-7, with TRBD2 matching over 10 bases. This CDR3 is built from 19 residues. V shed 3 bases and J 0 bases; nucleotides not matched to a gene: 14. Germline CDR1 is MDHEN and CDR2 is SYDVKM. The CDR3 here is CASSFDFGLAVKTSYEQYF. CDR3 coding DNA: TGTGCCAGCAGTTTTGATTTCGGACTAGCGGTAAAAACCTCCTACGAGCAGTACTTC. Supplemented by reference TRBV28 and TRBJ2-7, the full variable domain reads DVKVTQSSRYLVKRTGEKVFLECVQDMDHENMFWYRQDPGLGLRLIYFSYDVKMKEKGDIPEGYSVSREKKERFSLILESASTNQTSMYLCASSFDFGLAVKTSYEQYFGPGTRLTVT.

This clone was picked up a small number of times. The chain has TRBV9 and TRBJ1-3; tentative D call: TRBD1 (5 bases). V shed 4 bases and J shed 1 base, with 15 bases lying between them. The CDR3 has 16 amino acids. From germline, CDR1 is SGDLS and CDR2 YYNGEE. CDR3 amino acids: CASSPRGPASGNTIYF. Here the CDR3 DNA reads TGTGCCAGCAGCCCCCGGGGCCCAGCTTCTGGAAACACCATATATTTT.

In DNA form, the CDR3 reads TGCGCCAGCAGCCCTGGCCAGGGTGTGGAGACCCAGTACTTC. This translates into CASSPGQGVETQYF. The chain recombines TRBV5-1 with TRBJ2-5; D possibly corresponds to TRBD1 (5 bases). The CDR3 covers 14 residues. The germline CDR1 and CDR2 sequences are SGHRS and YFSETQ. V was shortened by 4 bases and J by 5 bases, with 15 bases between the two germline ends.

The chain has TRBV7-2 and TRBJ2-7; 11 bases are a match to TRBD2. The CDR3 covers 16 residues. Germline values: CDR1 SGHTA, CDR2 FQGNSA. The junction had 12 bases not matched to a gene; V was cut back by 5 bases and J by 6 bases. The chain's CDR3 is CASSPPGTSGSGEQYF. DNA for the CDR3: TGTGCCAGCAGCCCGCCCGGGACTAGCGGATCGGGCGAGCAGTACTTC.

The genes are TRBV5-4 and TRBJ2-2; 9 nucleotides align to TRBD1. The CDR3 totals 16 residues. Germline assignment: CDR1 SGHNT and CDR2 YYREEE (reference sequence). The trim removed 5 bases at V and 2 bases at J, leaving 7 bases unmatched. The CDR3 DNA reads TGTGCCAGCAGACTGGGACAGGGTAGAAACACCGGGGAGCTGTTTTTT. The encoded protein is CASRLGQGRNTGELFF.

The gene calls are TRBV27 and TRBJ2-7; tentatively, D is TRBD1 or TRBD2 (5 bases each). V was cut by 2 bases and J by 2 bases, with 19 bases left in between. The germline V gene encodes CDR1 MNHEY and CDR2 SMNVEV (reference sequence). This CDR3 is 17 amino acids long. The CDR3 protein is CASSLQGPGIGTYEQYF. CDR3 in DNA: TGTGCCAGCAGTTTACAGGGTCCCGGGATCGGCACCTACGAGCAGTACTTC.

V usage is TRBV7-3 and J usage is TRBJ2-7; TRBD2 agrees at 9 bases. The CDR3 contains 16 residues. Per germline, CDR1 SGHTA and CDR2 FQGTGA. The V and J ends lost 5 bases and 2 bases, in that order; junction bases with no gene match: 10. The CDR3 spells CASSPVGLAGTYEQYF. CDR3 nucleotides: TGTGCCAGCAGCCCCGTGGGGCTAGCGGGAACCTACGAGCAGTACTTC.

This clone was recorded only once. The chain employs TRBV28 and TRBJ2-3, with 7 positions matching TRBD1. The length of the CDR3 is 14 residues. Germline assignment: CDR1 MDHEN and CDR2 SYDVKM. Trimming took 5 bases from V and 4 from J; bases not matched to a gene: 6. The CDR3 loop is CASSQGVKSDTQYF. The CDR3 coding sequence is TGTGCCAGCAGTCAGGGGGTAAAATCAGATACGCAGTATTTT. Full variable domain (missing parts from reference TRBV28 and TRBJ2-3): DVKVTQSSRYLVKRTGEKVFLECVQDMDHENMFWYRQDPGLGLRLIYFSYDVKMKEKGDIPEGYSVSREKKERFSLILESASTNQTSMYLCASSQGVKSDTQYFGPGTRLTVL.

This clone was found a few times. V is TRBV15 and J is TRBJ2-2, with D possibly matching TRBD1 (5 bases). Germline values: CDR1 LNHNV, CDR2 YYDKDF (reference sequence). The germline V and J ends were trimmed by 5 bases and 8 bases, with 18 bases remaining between them. The CDR3 contains 15 residues. The DNA of the CDR3 is TGTGCCACCAGCCTATATAGTCAGGGCACTGGGGAGCTGTTTTTT. It yields the protein CATSLYSQGTGELFF.

This clone occurred a few times. In DNA, the CDR3 is TGCGCCAGCAGCCTTAGTTTTTGGGGCGAAAAACTGTTTTTT. It specifies CASSLSFWGEKLFF. The chain couples TRBV4-1 to TRBJ1-4, with TRBD1 as a possible D gene (5 bases). The V and J ends lost 4 bases and 8 bases respectively, with 14 bases between them. Germline V CDR1 and CDR2: MGHRA, YSYEKL. The CDR3 has 14 amino acids.